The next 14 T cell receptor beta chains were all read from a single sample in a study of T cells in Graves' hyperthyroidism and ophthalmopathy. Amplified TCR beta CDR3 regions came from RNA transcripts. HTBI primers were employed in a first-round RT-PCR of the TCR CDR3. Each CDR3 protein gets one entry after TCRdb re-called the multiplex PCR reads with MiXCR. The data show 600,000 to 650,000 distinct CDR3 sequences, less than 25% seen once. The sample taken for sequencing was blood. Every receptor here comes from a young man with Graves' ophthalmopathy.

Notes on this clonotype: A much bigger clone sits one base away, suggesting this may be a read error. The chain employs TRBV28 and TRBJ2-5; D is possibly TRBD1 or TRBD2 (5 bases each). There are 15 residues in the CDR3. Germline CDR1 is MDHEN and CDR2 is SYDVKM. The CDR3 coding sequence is TGTGCCTGCAGTTCTGGGGGACGGATTCAAGAGACCCAGTACTTC. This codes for CACSSGGRIQETQYF.

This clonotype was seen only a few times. The CDR3 here is CASSIGGDAAGQPQHF. The CDR3 DNA is TGTGCCAGTAGTATAGGGGGGGATGCGGCGGGGCAGCCCCAGCATTTT. J is TRBJ1-5 and V is TRBV19; TRBD1 might be the D (5 bases). This CDR3 region has 16 residues. The V and J ends lost 1 base and 7 bases respectively, with 17 bases between them. Germline CDR1 and CDR2: LNHDA and SQIVND (reference sequence). The variable domain in full, completed from reference TRBV19 and TRBJ1-5, reads DGGITQSPKYLFRKEGQNVTLSCEQNLNHDAMYWYRQDPGQGLRLIYYSQIVNDFQKGDIAEGYSVSREKKESFPLTVTSAQKNPTAFYLCASSIGGDAAGQPQHFGDGTRLSIL.

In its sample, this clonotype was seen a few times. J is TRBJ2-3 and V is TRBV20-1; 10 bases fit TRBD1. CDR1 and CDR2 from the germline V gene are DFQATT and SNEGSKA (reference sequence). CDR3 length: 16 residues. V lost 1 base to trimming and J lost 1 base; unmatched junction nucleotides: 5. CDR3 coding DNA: TGCAGTGCTAGAGCCTCTGGACAGGGGGGCACAGATACGCAGTATTTT. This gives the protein CSARASGQGGTDTQYF.

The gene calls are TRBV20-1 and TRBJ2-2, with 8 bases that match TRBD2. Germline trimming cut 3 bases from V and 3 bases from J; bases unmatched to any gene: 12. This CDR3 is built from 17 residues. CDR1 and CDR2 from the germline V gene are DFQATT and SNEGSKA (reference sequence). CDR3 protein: CSARGTSGRLDTGELFF. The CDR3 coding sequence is TGCAGTGCTAGGGGGACTAGTGGTCGATTAGACACCGGGGAGCTGTTTTTT.

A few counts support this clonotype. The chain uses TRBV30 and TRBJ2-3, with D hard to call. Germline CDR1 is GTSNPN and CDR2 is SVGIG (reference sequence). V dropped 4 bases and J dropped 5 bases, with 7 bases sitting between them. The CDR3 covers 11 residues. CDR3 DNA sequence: TGTGCCTGGACAGCCGTAGATACGCAGTATTTT. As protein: CAWTAVDTQYF.

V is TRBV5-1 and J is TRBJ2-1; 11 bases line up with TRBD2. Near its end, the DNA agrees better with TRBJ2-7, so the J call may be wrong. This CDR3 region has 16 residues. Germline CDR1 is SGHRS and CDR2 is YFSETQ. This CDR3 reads CASSLGGTSGYNEQYF. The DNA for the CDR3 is TGCGCCAGCAGCTTGGGCGGGACTAGCGGTTACAATGAGCAGTACTTC.

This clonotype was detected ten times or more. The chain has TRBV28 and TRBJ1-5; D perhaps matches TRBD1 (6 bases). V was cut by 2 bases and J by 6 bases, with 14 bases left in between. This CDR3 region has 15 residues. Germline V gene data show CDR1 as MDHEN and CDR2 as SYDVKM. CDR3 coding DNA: TGTGCCAGCAGTTTAACCGGGGGCTGGGGTCAGCCCCAGCATTTT. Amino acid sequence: CASSLTGGWGQPQHF. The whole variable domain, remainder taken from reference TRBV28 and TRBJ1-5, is DVKVTQSSRYLVKRTGEKVFLECVQDMDHENMFWYRQDPGLGLRLIYFSYDVKMKEKGDIPEGYSVSREKKERFSLILESASTNQTSMYLCASSLTGGWGQPQHFGDGTRLSIL.

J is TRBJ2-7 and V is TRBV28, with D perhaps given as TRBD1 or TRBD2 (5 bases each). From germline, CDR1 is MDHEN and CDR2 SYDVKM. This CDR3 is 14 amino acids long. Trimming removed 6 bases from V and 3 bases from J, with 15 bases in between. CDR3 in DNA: TGTGCCAGCAGCCCGACTACGACAGTCTACGAGCAGTACTTC. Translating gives CASSPTTTVYEQYF.

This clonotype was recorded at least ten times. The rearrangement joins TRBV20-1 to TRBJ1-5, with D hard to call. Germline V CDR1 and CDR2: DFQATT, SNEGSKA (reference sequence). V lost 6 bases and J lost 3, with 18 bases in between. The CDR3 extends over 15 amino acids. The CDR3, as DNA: TGCAGTGCCCCATCGACCGGTTCCTCCAATCAGCCCCAGCATTTT. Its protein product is CSAPSTGSSNQPQHF.

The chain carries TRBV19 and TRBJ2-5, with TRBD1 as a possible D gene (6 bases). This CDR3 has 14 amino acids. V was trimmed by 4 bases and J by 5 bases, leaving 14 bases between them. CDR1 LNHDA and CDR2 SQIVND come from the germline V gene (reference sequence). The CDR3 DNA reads TGTGCCAGTAGTAGTGGACAGAGGGTGGAGACCCAGTACTTC. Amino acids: CASSSGQRVETQYF.

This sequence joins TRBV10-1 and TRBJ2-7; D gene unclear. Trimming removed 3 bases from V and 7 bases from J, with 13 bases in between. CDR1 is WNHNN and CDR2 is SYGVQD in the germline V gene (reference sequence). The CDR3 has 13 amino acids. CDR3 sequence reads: CASSESKTLEQYF. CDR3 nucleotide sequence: TGCGCCAGCAGTGAAAGTAAGACCCTGGAGCAGTACTTC.

DNA for the CDR3: TGTGCCACCAGTGATTCGGGGACAGGCGGCTACGAGCAGTACTTC. It translates to CATSDSGTGGYEQYF. J is TRBJ2-7 and V is TRBV24-1; 8 nucleotides line up with TRBD1. V lost 2 bases to trimming and J lost 3 bases; unmatched junction nucleotides: 5. CDR1 KGHDR and CDR2 SFDVKD come from the germline V gene. CDR3 length: 15 residues.

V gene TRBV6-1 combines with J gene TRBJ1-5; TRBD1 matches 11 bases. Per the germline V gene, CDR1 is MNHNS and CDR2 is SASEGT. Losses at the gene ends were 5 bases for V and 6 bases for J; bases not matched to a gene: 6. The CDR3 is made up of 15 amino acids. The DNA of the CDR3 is TGTGCCAGCAGTACCCAGGACAGGGGGCTTCAGCCCCAGCATTTT. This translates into CASSTQDRGLQPQHF.

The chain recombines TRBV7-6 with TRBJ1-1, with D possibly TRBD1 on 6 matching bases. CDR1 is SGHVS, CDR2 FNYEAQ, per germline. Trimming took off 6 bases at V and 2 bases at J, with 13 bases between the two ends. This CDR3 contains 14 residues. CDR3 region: CASRVGGPNTEAFF. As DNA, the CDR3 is TGTGCCAGCAGGGTGGGGGGCCCTAACACTGAAGCTTTCTTT.